This T cell receptor beta chain came from a study of cytomegalovirus exposure and HLA in healthy donors. Study overall: HLA-typed donors were the source of approximately 88 million unique TCRs, which an early data release held.

A multiplex PCR was run with 60 Vbeta primers and 13 Jbeta primers. Assay used: immunoSEQ multiplex PCR; TCRdb lists only in-frame clones, some missing. The data contain approximately 70,000 clones, around 77% of them singletons. Points from the study as a whole: Among TCR beta chains, those listed as cytomegalovirus-associated numbered around 160.

In the case of this clone: The antigen remains unidentified.

With 3 bases removed from V and 4 bases from J, the gap between germline ends came to 15 bases. The CDR3 totals 15 residues. The germline V gene has CDR1 SNHLY and CDR2 FYNNEI. Donors in the study were healthy people who gave bone marrow. Sequenced sample: PBMCs. This rearrangement joins TRBV2 to TRBJ1-2; no clear D. This TCR came from a man in his forties or fifties in good health and CMV-seronegative. CDR3 nucleotides: TGTGCCAGCAGTGATAGCACCTCGTCTACCTATGGCTACACCTTC. Its translation is CASSDSTSSTYGYTF.